This TCR beta chain appears in the sequencing data of a study of regulatory T cells in long-lasting Graves disease (dated by TCRdb to 2020 to 2023). Describing the broader study: To count as having persistent Graves' disease, a patient had to have received antithyroid drug treatment for over 5 years with TSH receptor autoantibodies remaining persistently positive. Patients with persistent Graves' disease were compared with patients with newly diagnosed Graves' disease using TCR sequencing and RNA sequencing of peripheral blood. The study was conducted in China and was registered as a clinical trial. A total of around 33 samples were covered by TCR sequencing, comprising around 13 persistent and roughly 20 newly diagnosed Graves' disease patients. On average, persistent Graves' disease patients in the clinical cohort had been on antithyroid drugs for approximately ten years. The paper as a whole reports these results and caveats: Sequencing and analysis were limited to the TCR beta chain. The authors noted that the small sample size was a limitation that may lower accuracy. Compared with newly diagnosed patients, patients with persistent Graves' disease had lower TCR Shannon entropy and fewer highly expanded clones, which suggests clonal expansion. Patients with persistent disease shared more public clonotypes (about 2,700) than newly diagnosed patients did (966). TRBV28, TRBJ1-2 and TRBJ2-5 were preferentially used in persistent disease, while TRBV20-1 and TRBJ2-1 were favored in newly diagnosed disease. The study examined only peripheral blood because the primary lesion, thyroid tissue, could not be accessed.

There are many counts of this clonotype. Its antigen target is currently unknown. No clone much larger than this one lies a single base away; base qualities are absent. What this sample's time point label stands for: persistent/refractory GD, antithyroid drugs over 5 years with positive TRAb. For both TCR sequencing and RNA sequencing, RNA was extracted from PBMCs in TRIzol. Graves' disease was diagnosed according to American Thyroid Association guidelines. Patients for the study were recruited at an endocrinology department in Xi'an, China. Each patient gave approximately 9 milliliters of peripheral blood, collected in an EDTA anticoagulant tube. Ficoll Paque Plus density gradient separation was used to isolate PBMCs, and no additional T cell sorting was done. RNA quality was checked with an Agilent 2100 Bioanalyzer and agarose gel, and concentration with a NanoDrop 2000. The protocol used for the library was multiplex PCR. The data were produced on an Illumina HiSeq 4000. iRepertoire HTBI primers and Arm-PCR amplification of CDR3 regions were used to construct TCR beta libraries. PCR products were gel purified before sequencing. On the study's bioinformatics: Across samples, around 58 TRBV and 13 to 15 TRBJ segments were identified and used for gene usage analysis of CDR3 amino acid clonotypes. COPE and FqMerger were used to merge the filtered high-quality paired reads into contigs. Contigs were aligned with BLAST to IMGT TRBV, TRBD and TRBJ reference genes, and CDR3 was defined per IMGT. Clonotypes above 0.1% frequency were classified as highly expanded clones. Shannon entropy was used to measure repertoire diversity, and the Gini coefficient was used to measure V-J evenness. Public clonotypes were defined as clonotypes shared by more than one individual. TCRdb trimmed public reads at Q25 via fastp, called clones via MiXCR and kept in-frame beta chains. Rows with one shared CDR3 protein collapse into an entry with the most common genes and DNA. These V and J calls rely on TCRdb rather than the paper's analysis. In this sample the table shows hundreds of thousands of distinct CDR3 sequences, 22% of which occur a single time. Around 12% of the sample goes to the ten largest clones.

CDR1 DFQATT and CDR2 SNEGSKA were looked up in the germline V gene (reference sequence). Unmatched junction bases come to 8, with V trimmed by 0 bases and J by 4 bases. The CDR3 runs 15 residues from the cysteine to the phenylalanine. The kept DNA is CDR3 alone, 45 bases in frame from the first base. The receptor was isolated from a female donor with Graves disease. The receptor chain draws on TRBV20-1 and TRBJ2-5, with 7 bases aligning to TRBD2. Sequenced here: peripheral blood mononuclear cells (PBMCs), sampled when the disease was refractory, from a patient treated with antithyroid drugs. The CDR3 in this case is CSARDGAPGGETQYF. The bases are TGCAGTGCTAGAGATGGGGCCCCGGGAGGAGAGACCCAGTACTTC.